A single sample is the source of the 7 T cell receptor beta chains below, sequenced in a study of regulatory T cells in long-lasting Graves disease. The TCR beta library used iRepertoire HTBI primers with Arm-PCR amplification of CDR3. TCRdb redid the calling of the multiplex PCR reads with MiXCR, one entry per CDR3 protein. The repertoire holds 350,000 to 450,000 distinct CDR3 sequences, with just under 15% as singletons. Time point reported: newly diagnosed GD, antithyroid drugs for less than 3 months. Construction of the TCR library relied on RNA isolated from PBMCs. These same data were also listed under a study on T cells in Graves' hyperthyroidism and ophthalmopathy.

This sample comprised peripheral blood mononuclear cells (PBMCs), obtained at new diagnosis, from a patient treated with antithyroid drugs. The receptors were sampled from a woman in her thirties with Graves disease.

This clonotype was detected a few times. The rearrangement links TRBV19 to TRBJ2-7, with 8 bases that match TRBD2. There are 13 residues in the CDR3. V was clipped by 6 bases and J by 6 bases; unmatched bases: 7. CDR1 is LNHDA, CDR2 SQIVND, per germline (reference sequence). The CDR3: CASSPGGVAEQYF. In nucleotides, the CDR3 is TGTGCCAGTAGCCCGGGGGGGGTCGCCGAGCAGTACTTC. Variable domain in full (rest from reference TRBV19 and TRBJ2-7): DGGITQSPKYLFRKEGQNVTLSCEQNLNHDAMYWYRQDPGQGLRLIYYSQIVNDFQKGDIAEGYSVSREKKESFPLTVTSAQKNPTAFYLCASSPGGVAEQYFGPGTRLTVT.

The V gene is TRBV4-2, the J gene TRBJ2-5; D remains ambiguous. This CDR3 contains 14 residues. V was pared by 0 bases and J by 2 bases, with 7 bases between. Germline values: CDR1 LGHNA, CDR2 YNFKEQ. The CDR3: CASSQDDRQETQYF. The CDR3, as DNA: TGTGCCAGCAGCCAAGATGATCGGCAAGAGACCCAGTACTTC.

This clonotype was counted between two and nine times. A much larger clonotype is one base distant, so this may be a read error. This is likely a read error, given that the CDR3 carries no conserved phenylalanine or tryptophan at its end. The rearrangement links TRBV28 to TRBJ1-1; 8 bases are a match to TRBD1. This CDR3 spans 15 amino acids. The germline V gene has CDR1 MDHEN and CDR2 SYDVKM. V was pared by 4 bases and J by 1 base, with 5 bases of the junction left unmatched. This chain's CDR3 is CASSSYGTGNTEAFL. The DNA for the CDR3 is TGTGCCAGCAGTTCATACGGGACAGGGAACACTGAAGCTTTCCTT.

The chain employs TRBV6-9 and TRBJ1-4; 8 bases align to TRBD1. Germline values: CDR1 MNHGY, CDR2 SVAAGI. The CDR3 length is 17 residues. V trimming: 3 bases; J trimming: 15 bases; junction bases outside the gene matches: 21. The CDR3 DNA is TGTGCCAGCAGTTACTCGAAATCAGGTCGCAGGGGACAGGCTTTGTTTTTT. Translation gives CASSYSKSGRRGQALFF.

In its sample, this clonotype was seen many times. Sequence at one end of the junction differs from germline and may be a read error. The genes are TRBV12-3 or TRBV12-4 and TRBJ2-3, with TRBD2 matching 14 bases. The CDR3 consists of 15 residues. CDR3 bases: TGTGCCAACAGTTTACGGGGACTAGCGGGAGCTGCGCAGTATTTT. Its translation is CANSLRGLAGAAQYF.

The chain employs TRBV5-6 and TRBJ2-1; D is possibly TRBD1 or TRBD2 (6 bases each). The CDR3 runs to 17 residues. Trimming cost V 6 bases and J 10 bases, with 29 bases left between them. Germline V CDR1 and CDR2: SGHDT, YYEEEE. In nucleotides, the CDR3 is TGTGCCAGCACCCATCTAGGGGGGACTCCCCCCCTCGGGGAGCAGTTCTTC. Translation: CASTHLGGTPPLGEQFF.

The chain uses TRBV6-1 and TRBJ2-7; the D gene is possibly TRBD1 (6 bases). The CDR3 runs to 14 residues. Germline-derived CDR1 and CDR2 are MNHNS and SASEGT. V gave up 6 bases and J gave up 3 bases, with 15 bases separating them. The CDR3 nucleotides are TGTGCCAGCAGAGAACCGGGACAAAACTACGAGCAGTACTTC. Translation gives CASREPGQNYEQYF.